A selection of T cell receptor beta chains follows, all from one sample in a study of T cell changes during pregnancy in multiple sclerosis. The table came from immunoSEQ multiplex PCR; TCRdb's copy has only in-frame clones and leaves some out. The sample has some 40,000 clones, 91% seen once. The specimen comprised CD4+ T cells from peripheral blood mononuclear cells, sampled in the third trimester of pregnancy. These receptors came from a female donor in good health, enrolled as a control in a pregnancy study. Both conserved end residues are part of each CDR3. The D gene is left open where the match is weak. Only some rows state a clone size, as once, few, many or a class for expanded clones.

v_call: TRBV9
d_call: TRBD2
j_call: TRBJ2-3
clone_size: .
cdr3_aa: CASSVAGTSGTDTQYF
cdr3_nt: TGTGCCAGCAGCGTAGCTGGGACTAGCGGCACAGATACGCAGTATTTT

v_call: TRBV5-5
d_call: TRBD2
j_call: TRBJ2-3
clone_size: .
cdr3_aa: CASTLAWGGNTDTQYF
cdr3_nt: TGTGCCAGCACCCTAGCTTGGGGGGGGAACACAGATACGCAGTATTTT

v_call: TRBV12-2
d_call: .
j_call: TRBJ1-4
clone_size: .
cdr3_aa: CASRVAGCEKLFF
cdr3_nt: TGTGCAAGTCGCGTTGCAGGGTGTGAAAAACTGTTTTTT

v_call: TRBV5-1
d_call: TRBD2
j_call: TRBJ2-5
clone_size: .
cdr3_aa: CASSLSAGLAGGQETQYF
cdr3_nt: TGCGCCAGCAGCTTATCGGCTGGACTAGCGGGAGGTCAAGAGACCCAGTACTTC

v_call: TRBV6-1
d_call: .
j_call: TRBJ1-1
clone_size: .
cdr3_aa: CASSERGGQNTEAFF
cdr3_nt: TGTGCCAGCAGTGAAAGGGGGGGACAGAACACTGAAGCTTTCTTT

v_call: TRBV18
d_call: .
j_call: TRBJ2-7
clone_size: .
cdr3_aa: CASSPSAGASYEQYF
cdr3_nt: TGTGCCAGCTCACCGAGTGCCGGAGCCTCCTACGAGCAGTACTTC

v_call: TRBV10-3
d_call: .
j_call: TRBJ2-6
clone_size: .
cdr3_aa: CAISESVPTGKPSGANVLTF
cdr3_nt: TGTGCCATCAGTGAGTCGGTACCGACAGGAAAACCCTCTGGGGCCAACGTCCTGACTTTC

v_call: TRBV4-2
d_call: TRBD1
j_call: TRBJ1-1
clone_size: .
cdr3_aa: CASSQVTGGGTEAFF
cdr3_nt: TGTGCCAGCAGCCAAGTGACAGGGGGGGGCACTGAAGCTTTCTTT

v_call: TRBV11-3
d_call: .
j_call: TRBJ2-2
clone_size: .
cdr3_aa: CASSFASTLGTGELFF
cdr3_nt: TGTGCCAGCAGCTTCGCGTCCACCCTCGGCACCGGGGAGCTGTTTTTT

v_call: TRBV10-3
d_call: .
j_call: TRBJ1-2
clone_size: .
cdr3_aa: CAIAGTTGYGYTF
cdr3_nt: TGTGCCATCGCCGGGACTACGGGCTATGGCTACACCTTC

v_call: TRBV25-1
d_call: TRBD2
j_call: TRBJ2-5
clone_size: .
cdr3_aa: CASSEGRLRGAQYF
cdr3_nt: TGTGCCAGCAGTGAAGGGAGGCTTCGGGGGGCCCAGTACTTC

v_call: TRBV18
d_call: TRBD2
j_call: TRBJ2-1
clone_size: .
cdr3_aa: CASSPGLASDEQFF
cdr3_nt: TGTGCCAGCTCACCGGGACTAGCGAGCGATGAGCAGTTCTTC

v_call: TRBV15
d_call: .
j_call: TRBJ1-1
clone_size: .
cdr3_aa: CATSRRARTEAFF
cdr3_nt: TGTGCCACCAGCAGGCGGGCCCGCACTGAAGCTTTCTTT

v_call: TRBV2
d_call: TRBD2
j_call: TRBJ2-5
clone_size: .
cdr3_aa: CASTYRAGGQETQYF
cdr3_nt: TGTGCCAGCACCTATCGGGCGGGGGGACAAGAGACCCAGTACTTC

v_call: TRBV7-2
d_call: .
j_call: TRBJ1-5
clone_size: .
cdr3_aa: CASSSTASSQPQHF
cdr3_nt: TGTGCCAGCAGCTCCACAGCCAGCAGTCAGCCCCAGCATTTT

v_call: TRBV28
d_call: .
j_call: TRBJ2-1
clone_size: .
cdr3_aa: CASSFSFSSYNEQFF
cdr3_nt: TGTGCCAGCAGTTTTTCTTTCAGCTCCTACAATGAGCAGTTCTTC

v_call: TRBV6-6
d_call: TRBD2
j_call: TRBJ2-1
clone_size: .
cdr3_aa: CASRPGGSSYNEQFF
cdr3_nt: TGTGCCAGCAGACCAGGCGGGAGCTCCTACAATGAGCAGTTCTTC

v_call: TRBV5-1
d_call: TRBD1
j_call: TRBJ1-6
clone_size: .
cdr3_aa: CASSPRTGNNSPLHF
cdr3_nt: TGCGCCAGCAGCCCCAGGACAGGGAATAATTCACCCCTCCACTTT

v_call: TRBV11-1
d_call: TRBD2
j_call: TRBJ2-7
clone_size: .
cdr3_aa: CASSLAVAGGIYEQYF
cdr3_nt: TGTGCCAGCAGCTTAGCAGTTGCGGGGGGGATCTACGAGCAGTACTTC

v_call: TRBV6-1
d_call: TRBD1
j_call: TRBJ2-7
clone_size: .
cdr3_aa: CASRPTGASSYEQYF
cdr3_nt: TGTGCCAGCAGACCTACAGGGGCCTCCTCCTACGAGCAGTACTTC

v_call: TRBV29-1
d_call: TRBD2
j_call: TRBJ2-1
clone_size: .
cdr3_aa: CSVEGFGTSGYNEQFF
cdr3_nt: TGCAGCGTTGAGGGGTTTGGGACTAGCGGCTACAATGAGCAGTTCTTC

v_call: TRBV6-1
d_call: TRBD2
j_call: TRBJ2-5
clone_size: .
cdr3_aa: CASSGLAASKGETQYF
cdr3_nt: TGTGCCAGCAGTGGTCTAGCGGCCTCGAAAGGAGAGACCCAGTACTTC

v_call: TRBV5-1
d_call: .
j_call: TRBJ2-7
clone_size: .
cdr3_aa: CASSSQTRQDEQYF
cdr3_nt: TGCGCCAGCAGCTCCCAGACGAGACAGGACGAGCAGTACTTC

v_call: TRBV6-5
d_call: TRBD2
j_call: TRBJ2-7
clone_size: .
cdr3_aa: CASSYSQRGAPYEQYF
cdr3_nt: TGTGCCAGCAGTTACTCGCAGCGGGGGGCCCCCTACGAGCAGTACTTC

v_call: TRBV25-1
d_call: .
j_call: TRBJ1-2
clone_size: .
cdr3_aa: CASSEYSGRYGYTF
cdr3_nt: TGTGCCAGCAGTGAATACTCAGGGAGGTATGGCTACACCTTC

v_call: TRBV19
d_call: TRBD1
j_call: TRBJ2-6
clone_size: .
cdr3_aa: CASSTYRGTGANVLTF
cdr3_nt: TGTGCCAGTAGCACTTACAGGGGGACTGGGGCCAACGTCCTGACTTTC

v_call: TRBV11-2
d_call: .
j_call: TRBJ2-3
clone_size: .
cdr3_aa: CASSLYPVSTDTQYF
cdr3_nt: TGTGCCAGCAGCTTATACCCAGTAAGCACAGATACGCAGTATTTT

v_call: TRBV27
d_call: .
j_call: TRBJ2-1
clone_size: once
cdr3_aa: CATRGWPYNEQFF
cdr3_nt: TGTGCCACGAGGGGGTGGCCTTACAATGAGCAGTTCTTC

v_call: TRBV30
d_call: TRBD1
j_call: TRBJ2-7
clone_size: .
cdr3_aa: CAWSETGKNEQYF
cdr3_nt: TGTGCCTGGAGTGAGACAGGGAAGAACGAGCAGTACTTC

v_call: TRBV2
d_call: .
j_call: TRBJ1-3
clone_size: .
cdr3_aa: CASSQGGAGNTIYF
cdr3_nt: TGTGCCAGCAGTCAGGGAGGCGCTGGAAACACCATATATTTT

v_call: TRBV29-1
d_call: TRBD2
j_call: TRBJ2-5
clone_size: .
cdr3_aa: CSARLAERQETQYF
cdr3_nt: TGCAGCGCTCGACTAGCGGAGAGGCAAGAGACCCAGTACTTC

v_call: TRBV5-6
d_call: TRBD1
j_call: TRBJ2-1
clone_size: .
cdr3_aa: CASSLAGQGKNEQFF
cdr3_nt: TGTGCCAGCAGCTTGGCGGGACAGGGTAAGAATGAGCAGTTCTTC

v_call: TRBV2
d_call: TRBD1
j_call: TRBJ1-4
clone_size: .
cdr3_aa: CASSDRGRGNEKLFF
cdr3_nt: TGTGCCAGCAGTGACAGGGGGCGAGGTAATGAAAAACTGTTTTTT

v_call: TRBV30
d_call: TRBD2
j_call: TRBJ2-1
clone_size: .
cdr3_aa: CAWSLRLAGYNEQFF
cdr3_nt: TGTGCCTGGAGTCTTCGACTAGCGGGGTACAATGAGCAGTTCTTC

v_call: TRBV19
d_call: .
j_call: TRBJ2-7
clone_size: once
cdr3_aa: CASSNRDYEQYF
cdr3_nt: TGTGCCAGTAGTAACAGGGACTACGAGCAGTACTTC

v_call: TRBV30
d_call: .
j_call: TRBJ2-3
clone_size: .
cdr3_aa: CAWSLVADTQYF
cdr3_nt: TGTGCCTGGAGCCTAGTGGCGGATACGCAGTATTTT

v_call: TRBV18
d_call: TRBD2
j_call: TRBJ2-7
clone_size: .
cdr3_aa: CASSPTRTSASYEQYF
cdr3_nt: TGTGCCAGCTCACCCACGAGGACTAGCGCGAGCTACGAGCAGTACTTC

v_call: TRBV28
d_call: .
j_call: TRBJ2-2
clone_size: .
cdr3_aa: CASRSGGRVGELFF
cdr3_nt: TGTGCCAGCAGATCCGGGGGGCGGGTCGGGGAGCTGTTTTTT

v_call: TRBV7-9
d_call: .
j_call: TRBJ2-1
clone_size: once
cdr3_aa: CASSPRQGGLGNEQFF
cdr3_nt: TGTGCCAGCAGCCCTAGGCAAGGAGGGCTAGGGAATGAGCAGTTCTTC

v_call: TRBV19
d_call: TRBD2
j_call: TRBJ2-7
clone_size: .
cdr3_aa: CASSIPGLAPEQYF
cdr3_nt: TGTGCCAGTAGTATCCCGGGACTAGCGCCCGAGCAGTACTTC

v_call: TRBV19
d_call: .
j_call: TRBJ2-3
clone_size: .
cdr3_aa: CASTPLSGYTDTQYF
cdr3_nt: TGTGCCAGTACTCCCCTAAGCGGTTACACAGATACGCAGTATTTT

v_call: TRBV7-9
d_call: TRBD2
j_call: TRBJ2-3
clone_size: .
cdr3_aa: CASSYRSGSGTDTQYF
cdr3_nt: TGTGCCAGCAGCTACAGGAGCGGGAGCGGCACAGATACGCAGTATTTT

v_call: TRBV6-5
d_call: .
j_call: TRBJ2-5
clone_size: .
cdr3_aa: CASSYQGTPQETQYF
cdr3_nt: TGTGCCAGCAGTTACCAAGGGACACCGCAAGAGACCCAGTACTTC

v_call: TRBV5-1
d_call: .
j_call: TRBJ1-2
clone_size: .
cdr3_aa: CASSQSTGTAYGYTF
cdr3_nt: TGCGCCAGCAGCCAATCAACAGGGACGGCCTATGGCTACACCTTC

v_call: TRBV9
d_call: TRBD1
j_call: TRBJ1-5
clone_size: .
cdr3_aa: CASSGLQGPKHF
cdr3_nt: TGTGCCAGCAGCGGGTTACAGGGGCCAAAGCATTTT

v_call: TRBV6-6
d_call: TRBD1
j_call: TRBJ1-1
clone_size: .
cdr3_aa: CASTKQGAIEAFF
cdr3_nt: TGTGCCAGCACTAAACAGGGGGCGATTGAAGCTTTCTTT

v_call: TRBV28
d_call: .
j_call: TRBJ2-4
clone_size: .
cdr3_aa: CASTPEVQGKNIQYF
cdr3_nt: TGTGCCAGCACCCCAGAAGTCCAGGGGAAAAACATTCAGTACTTC

v_call: TRBV2
d_call: TRBD2
j_call: TRBJ2-1
clone_size: .
cdr3_aa: CATQSGTYNEQFF
cdr3_nt: TGTGCCACCCAAAGCGGGACCTACAATGAGCAGTTCTTC

v_call: TRBV28
d_call: TRBD2
j_call: TRBJ2-7
clone_size: .
cdr3_aa: CASRPSGRSSYEQYF
cdr3_nt: TGTGCCAGCAGACCTAGCGGGAGAAGCTCCTACGAGCAGTACTTC

v_call: TRBV18
d_call: TRBD1
j_call: TRBJ2-5
clone_size: .
cdr3_aa: CASPRGQGAGSQKTQYF
cdr3_nt: TGTGCCAGCCCACGGGGACAGGGGGCCGGGAGTCAAAAGACCCAGTACTTC

v_call: TRBV7-8
d_call: TRBD2
j_call: TRBJ2-2
clone_size: .
cdr3_aa: CASSLSSGRPNTGELFF
cdr3_nt: TGTGCCAGCAGCTTATCTAGCGGACGCCCTAACACCGGGGAGCTGTTTTTT

v_call: TRBV30
d_call: .
j_call: TRBJ1-5
clone_size: .
cdr3_aa: CAWSGGGGNQPQHF
cdr3_nt: TGTGCCTGGAGTGGGGGGGGCGGCAATCAGCCCCAGCATTTT

v_call: TRBV15
d_call: .
j_call: TRBJ2-7
clone_size: .
cdr3_aa: CATSRDGQASYEQYF
cdr3_nt: TGTGCCACCAGCAGAGATGGCCAGGCCTCCTACGAGCAGTACTTC

v_call: TRBV27
d_call: TRBD1
j_call: TRBJ2-2
clone_size: once
cdr3_aa: CASSPWDRGYAGELFF
cdr3_nt: TGTGCCAGCAGTCCCTGGGACAGGGGGTATGCCGGGGAGCTGTTTTTT

v_call: TRBV27
d_call: .
j_call: TRBJ2-7
clone_size: .
cdr3_aa: CASGGGRGGLSYEQYF
cdr3_nt: TGTGCCAGCGGGGGGGGGCGAGGGGGGCTCTCCTACGAGCAGTACTTC